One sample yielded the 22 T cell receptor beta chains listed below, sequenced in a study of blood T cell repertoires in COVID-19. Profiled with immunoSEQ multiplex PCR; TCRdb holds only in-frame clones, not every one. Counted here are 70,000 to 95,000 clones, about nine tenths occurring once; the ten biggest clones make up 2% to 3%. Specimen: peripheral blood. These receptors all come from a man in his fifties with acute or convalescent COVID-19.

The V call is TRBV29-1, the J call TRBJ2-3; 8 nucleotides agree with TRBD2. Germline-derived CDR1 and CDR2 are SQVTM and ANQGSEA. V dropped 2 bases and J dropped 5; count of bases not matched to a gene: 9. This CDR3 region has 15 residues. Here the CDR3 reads CSVEISGGPIDTQYF. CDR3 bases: TGCAGCGTTGAAATTTCGGGGGGGCCTATAGATACGCAGTATTTT.

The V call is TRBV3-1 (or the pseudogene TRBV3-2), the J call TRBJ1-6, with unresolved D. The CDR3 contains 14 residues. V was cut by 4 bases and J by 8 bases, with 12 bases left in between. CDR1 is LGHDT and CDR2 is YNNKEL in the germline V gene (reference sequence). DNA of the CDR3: TGTGCCAGCAGCCCCAGGATCTTTGATTCACCCCTCCACTTT. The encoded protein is CASSPRIFDSPLHF.

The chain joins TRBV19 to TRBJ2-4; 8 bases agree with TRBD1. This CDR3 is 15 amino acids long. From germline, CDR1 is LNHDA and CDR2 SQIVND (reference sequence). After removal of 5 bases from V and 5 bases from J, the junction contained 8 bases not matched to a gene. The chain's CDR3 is CASSPRQGTQNIQYF. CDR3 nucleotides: TGTGCCAGTAGTCCCCGACAGGGGACCCAAAACATTCAGTACTTC.

The CDR3: CASRIQGTIEKLFF. The CDR3 DNA reads TGTGCCAGCAGGATACAGGGCACGATTGAAAAACTGTTTTTT. The rearrangement links TRBV28 to TRBJ1-4, with a tentative D call TRBD1 (6 bases). The CDR3 runs to 14 residues. Trimming left V 6 bases short and J 7 bases short, with 15 bases between. Germline assignment: CDR1 MDHEN and CDR2 SYDVKM.

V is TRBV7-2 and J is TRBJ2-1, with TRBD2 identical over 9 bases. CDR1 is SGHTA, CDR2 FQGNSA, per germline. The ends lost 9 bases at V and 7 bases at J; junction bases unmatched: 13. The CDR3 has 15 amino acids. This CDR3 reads CASKDFSGSQNEQFF. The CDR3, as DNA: TGTGCCAGTAAGGATTTTAGCGGGAGTCAGAATGAGCAGTTCTTC. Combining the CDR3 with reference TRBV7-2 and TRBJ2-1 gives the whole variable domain GAGVSQSPSNKVTEKGKDVELRCDPISGHTALYWYRQSLGQGLEFLIYFQGNSAPDKSGLPSDRFSAERTGGSVSTLTIQRTQQEDSAVYLCASKDFSGSQNEQFFGPGTRLTVL.

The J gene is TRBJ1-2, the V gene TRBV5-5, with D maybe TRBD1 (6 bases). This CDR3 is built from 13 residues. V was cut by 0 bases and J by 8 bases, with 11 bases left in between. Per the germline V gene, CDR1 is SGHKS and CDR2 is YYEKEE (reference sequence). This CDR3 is CASSLAQGLGYTF. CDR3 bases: TGTGCCAGCAGCTTGGCCCAGGGGCTCGGCTACACCTTC.

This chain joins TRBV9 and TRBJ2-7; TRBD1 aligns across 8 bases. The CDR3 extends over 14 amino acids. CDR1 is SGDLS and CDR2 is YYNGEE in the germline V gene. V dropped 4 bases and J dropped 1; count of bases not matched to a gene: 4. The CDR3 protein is CASSPRTGSYEQYF. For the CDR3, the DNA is TGTGCCAGCAGCCCCCGGACAGGGTCCTACGAGCAGTACTTC.

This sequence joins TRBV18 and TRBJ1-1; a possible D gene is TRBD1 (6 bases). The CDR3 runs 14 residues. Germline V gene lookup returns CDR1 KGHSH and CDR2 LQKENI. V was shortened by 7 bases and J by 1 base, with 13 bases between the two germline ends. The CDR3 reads CASFLDRQNTEAFF. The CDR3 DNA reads TGTGCCAGCTTTCTCGACAGGCAGAACACTGAAGCTTTCTTT.

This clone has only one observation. The chain's CDR3 is CASSPRGRYGYTF. The CDR3 nucleotides are TGTGCCAGCAGCCCCCGCGGGCGCTATGGCTACACCTTC. V is TRBV9 and J is TRBJ1-2, with D uncertain. Germline CDR1 is SGDLS and CDR2 is YYNGEE. This CDR3 spans 13 amino acids. Trimming stripped 4 bases from V and 4 bases from J, with 11 bases between.

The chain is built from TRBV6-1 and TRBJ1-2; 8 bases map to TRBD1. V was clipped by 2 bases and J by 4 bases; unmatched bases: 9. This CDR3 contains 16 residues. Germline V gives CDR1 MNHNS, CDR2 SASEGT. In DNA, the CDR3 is TGTGCCAGCAGTGAAAGAGTGCCAGGGGGCCCCTATGGCTACACCTTC. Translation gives CASSERVPGGPYGYTF.

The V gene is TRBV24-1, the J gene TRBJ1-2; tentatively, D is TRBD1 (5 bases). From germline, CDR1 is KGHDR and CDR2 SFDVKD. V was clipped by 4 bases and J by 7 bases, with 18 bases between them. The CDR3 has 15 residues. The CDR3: CATSDQGGEAGGYTF. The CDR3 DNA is TGTGCCACCAGTGACCAAGGAGGGGAGGCGGGTGGCTACACCTTC.

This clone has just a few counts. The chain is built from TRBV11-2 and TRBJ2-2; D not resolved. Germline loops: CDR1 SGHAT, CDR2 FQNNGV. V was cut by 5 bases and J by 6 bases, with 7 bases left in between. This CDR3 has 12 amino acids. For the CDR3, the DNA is TGTGCCAGCAGCCCCTTAGCCGGGGAGCTGTTTTTT. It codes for CASSPLAGELFF.

This CDR3 is CASSIGTAINTEAFF. For the CDR3, the DNA is TGTGCCAGTAGTATAGGGACAGCGATTAACACTGAAGCTTTCTTT. The chain couples TRBV19 to TRBJ1-1; weak D call: TRBD1 (6 bases). The CDR3 spans 15 residues. Trimming took 1 base from V and 2 from J, leaving 11 bases between them. In germline, CDR1 is LNHDA, CDR2 SQIVND (reference sequence). Full variable domain (missing parts from reference TRBV19 and TRBJ1-1): DGGITQSPKYLFRKEGQNVTLSCEQNLNHDAMYWYRQDPGQGLRLIYYSQIVNDFQKGDIAEGYSVSREKKESFPLTVTSAQKNPTAFYLCASSIGTAINTEAFFGQGTRLTVV.

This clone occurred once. Here the CDR3 DNA reads TGTGCCAGCAGTCCTAAGGACAGGGGAACAACTAATGAAAAACTGTTTTTT. This encodes CASSPKDRGTTNEKLFF. The chain links TRBV5-8 to TRBJ1-4; 9 positions agree with TRBD1. The germline CDR1 and CDR2 sequences are SGHTS and YDEGEE. The CDR3 is made up of 17 amino acids. The J segment lost 0 bases and the V segment lost 5 bases, leaving 8 bases of the junction unmatched.

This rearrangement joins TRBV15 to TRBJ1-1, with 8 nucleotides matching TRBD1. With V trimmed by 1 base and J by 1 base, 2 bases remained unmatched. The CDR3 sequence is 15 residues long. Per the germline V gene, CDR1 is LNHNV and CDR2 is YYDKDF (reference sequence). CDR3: CATSRGGTGNTEAFF. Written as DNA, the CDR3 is TGTGCCACCAGCAGAGGCGGGACAGGGAACACTGAAGCTTTCTTT.

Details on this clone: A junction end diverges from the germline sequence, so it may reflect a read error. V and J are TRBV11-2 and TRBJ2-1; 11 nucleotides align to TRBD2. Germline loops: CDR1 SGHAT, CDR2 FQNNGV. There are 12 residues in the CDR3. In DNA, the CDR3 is TGTGCCAGCAGCATTAGCGGGGGGGCTGTAATCTTC. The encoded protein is CASSISGGAVIF. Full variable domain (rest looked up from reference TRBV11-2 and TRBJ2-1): EAGVAQSPRYKIIEKRQSVAFWCNPISGHATLYWYQQILGQGPKLLIQFQNNGVVDDSQLPKDRFSAERLKGVDSTLKIQPAKLEDSAVYLCASSISGGAVIFGPGTRLTVL.

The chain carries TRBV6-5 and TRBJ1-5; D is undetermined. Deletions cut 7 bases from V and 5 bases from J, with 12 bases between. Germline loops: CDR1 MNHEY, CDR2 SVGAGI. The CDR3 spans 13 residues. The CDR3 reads CASTLELDQPQHF. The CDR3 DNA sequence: TGTGCCAGCACTCTGGAGCTGGATCAGCCCCAGCATTTT.

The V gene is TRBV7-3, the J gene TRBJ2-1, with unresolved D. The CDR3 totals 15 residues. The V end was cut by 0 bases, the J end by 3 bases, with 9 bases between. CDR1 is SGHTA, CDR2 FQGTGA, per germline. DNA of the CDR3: TGTGCCAGCAGCTTAACCCACGCCGGCTACAATGAGCAGTTCTTC. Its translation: CASSLTHAGYNEQFF.

The chain's CDR3 is CASSVASWGTVDTIYF. The CDR3 DNA is TGTGCCAGCAGCGTAGCTTCATGGGGGACAGTTGACACCATATATTTT. The chain recombines TRBV9 with TRBJ1-3; 7 bases agree with TRBD1. This CDR3 contains 16 residues. In germline, CDR1 is SGDLS, CDR2 YYNGEE. Unmatched junction bases numbered 11, after V lost 0 bases and J lost 8 bases.

The CDR3 loop is CATSPGQGAYEQYF. The CDR3 coding sequence is TGTGCCACCAGTCCGGGACAGGGGGCCTACGAGCAGTACTTC. The chain is built from TRBV24-1 and TRBJ2-7; TRBD1 aligns across 11 bases. CDR3 size: 14 residues. Germline values: CDR1 KGHDR, CDR2 SFDVKD. After removal of 6 bases from V and 2 bases from J, the junction contained 2 bases not matched to a gene.

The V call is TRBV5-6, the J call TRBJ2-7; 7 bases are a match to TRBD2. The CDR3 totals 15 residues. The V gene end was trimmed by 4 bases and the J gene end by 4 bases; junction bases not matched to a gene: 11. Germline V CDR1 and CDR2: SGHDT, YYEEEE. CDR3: CASSPLPGGMYEQYF. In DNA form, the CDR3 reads TGTGCCAGCAGCCCCTTACCGGGAGGTATGTACGAGCAGTACTTC.

As DNA, the CDR3 is TGTGCCACCAAAGAGACAGCGACGGACTATGGCTACACCTTC. The encoded protein is CATKETATDYGYTF. The rearrangement uses TRBV28 and TRBJ1-2; D possibly corresponds to TRBD1 (5 bases). The CDR3 runs 14 residues. In germline, CDR1 is MDHEN, CDR2 SYDVKM. Trimming removed 10 bases from V and 3 bases from J, with 18 bases in between.